This TCR beta chain was identified during a study of blood T cells in healthy people across ages. Study conclusions and caveats: Those diversity estimates obtained from one million T cells were thought to be underestimates. Older individuals had lower TCR beta diversity per million T cells (the decline was roughly linear).

This clonotype was counted ten times or more. Its antigen is not known. Extraction of total RNA produced a minimum of 5.5 micrograms from each sample. V was trimmed by 2 bases and J by 0 bases, leaving 5 bases between them. This CDR3 comprises 14 residues. Primed by a sample-barcoded 5' primer and a J-beta primer mix, a second PCR proceeded for roughly 6 to 12 cycles. One entry per CDR3 protein, called by TCRdb with MiXCR from the 5' RACE reads. The repertoire holds fewer than 2,000,000 distinct CDR3 sequences, with more than 35% as singletons. The source of this sequence is a human donor in good health. This chain connects TRBV12-3 or TRBV12-4 to TRBJ2-4; no clear D gene. The sequenced sample consisted of blood. The CDR3 DNA reads TGTGCCAGCAGTTTAAACATAGCCAAAAACATTCAGTACTTC. The encoded protein is CASSLNIAKNIQYF.